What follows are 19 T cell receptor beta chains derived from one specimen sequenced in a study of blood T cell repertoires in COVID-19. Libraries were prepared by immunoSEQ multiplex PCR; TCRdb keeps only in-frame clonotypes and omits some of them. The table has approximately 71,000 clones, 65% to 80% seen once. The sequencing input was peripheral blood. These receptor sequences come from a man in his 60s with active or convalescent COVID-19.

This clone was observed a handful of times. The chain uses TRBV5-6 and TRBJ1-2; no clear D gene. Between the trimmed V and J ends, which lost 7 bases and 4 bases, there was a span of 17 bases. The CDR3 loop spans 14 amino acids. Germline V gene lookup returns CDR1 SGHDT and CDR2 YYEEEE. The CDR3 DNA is TGTGCCAGCTTTTCAGCGGGGTCGTCCTATGGCTACACCTTC. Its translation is CASFSAGSSYGYTF.

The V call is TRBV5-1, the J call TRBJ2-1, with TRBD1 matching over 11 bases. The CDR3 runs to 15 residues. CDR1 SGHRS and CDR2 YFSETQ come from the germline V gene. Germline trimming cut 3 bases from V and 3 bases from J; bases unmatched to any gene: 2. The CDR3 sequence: CASSSGTGGYNEQFF. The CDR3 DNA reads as TGCGCCAGCAGCTCGGGGACAGGGGGCTACAATGAGCAGTTCTTC. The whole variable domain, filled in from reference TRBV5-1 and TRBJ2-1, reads KAGVTQTPRYLIKTRGQQVTLSCSPISGHRSVSWYQQTPGQGLQFLFEYFSETQRNKGNFPGRFSGRQFSNSRSEMNVSTLELGDSALYLCASSSGTGGYNEQFFGPGTRLTVL.

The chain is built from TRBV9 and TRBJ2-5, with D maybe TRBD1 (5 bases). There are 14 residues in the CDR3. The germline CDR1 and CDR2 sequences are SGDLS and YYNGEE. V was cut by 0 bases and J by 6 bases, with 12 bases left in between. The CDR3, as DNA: TGTGCCAGCAGCGTAGATCAGGGTCCGAAGACCCAGTACTTC. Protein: CASSVDQGPKTQYF.

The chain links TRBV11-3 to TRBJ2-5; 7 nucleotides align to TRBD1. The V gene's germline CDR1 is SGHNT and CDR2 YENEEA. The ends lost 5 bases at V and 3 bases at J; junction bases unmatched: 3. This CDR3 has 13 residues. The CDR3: CASSPGQKETQYF. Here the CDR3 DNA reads TGTGCCAGCAGCCCGGGACAGAAAGAGACCCAGTACTTC.

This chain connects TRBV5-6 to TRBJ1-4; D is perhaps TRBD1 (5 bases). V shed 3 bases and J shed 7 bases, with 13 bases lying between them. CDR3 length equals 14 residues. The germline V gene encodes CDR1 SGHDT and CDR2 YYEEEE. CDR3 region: CASSYGQGVEKLFF. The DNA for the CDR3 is TGTGCCAGCAGCTACGGCCAAGGGGTTGAAAAACTGTTTTTT.

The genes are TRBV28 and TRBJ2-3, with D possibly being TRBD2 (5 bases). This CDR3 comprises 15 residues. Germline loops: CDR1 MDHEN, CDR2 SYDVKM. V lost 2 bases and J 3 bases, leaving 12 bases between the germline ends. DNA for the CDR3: TGTGCCAGCAGTTTAGGGCTAGCATGGACAGATACGCAGTATTTT. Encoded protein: CASSLGLAWTDTQYF.

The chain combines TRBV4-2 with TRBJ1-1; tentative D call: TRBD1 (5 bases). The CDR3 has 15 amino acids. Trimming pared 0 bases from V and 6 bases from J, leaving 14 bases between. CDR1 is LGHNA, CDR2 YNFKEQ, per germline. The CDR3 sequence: CASSQDIAGYAEAFF. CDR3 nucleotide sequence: TGTGCCAGCAGCCAAGATATCGCAGGGTACGCTGAAGCTTTCTTT.

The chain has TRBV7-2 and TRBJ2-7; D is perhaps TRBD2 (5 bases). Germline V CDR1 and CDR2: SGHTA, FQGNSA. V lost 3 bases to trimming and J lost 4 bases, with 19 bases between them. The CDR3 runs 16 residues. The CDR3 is CASSFRPVVLAYEQYF. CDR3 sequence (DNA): TGTGCCAGCAGCTTTAGGCCAGTTGTCCTAGCTTACGAGCAGTACTTC.

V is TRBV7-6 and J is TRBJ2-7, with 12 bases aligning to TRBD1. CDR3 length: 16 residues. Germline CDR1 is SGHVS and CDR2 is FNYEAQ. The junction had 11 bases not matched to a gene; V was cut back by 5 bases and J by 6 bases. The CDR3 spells CASSLPPGQGASEQYF. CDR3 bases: TGTGCCAGCAGCCTACCCCCGGGACAGGGGGCTTCCGAGCAGTACTTC.

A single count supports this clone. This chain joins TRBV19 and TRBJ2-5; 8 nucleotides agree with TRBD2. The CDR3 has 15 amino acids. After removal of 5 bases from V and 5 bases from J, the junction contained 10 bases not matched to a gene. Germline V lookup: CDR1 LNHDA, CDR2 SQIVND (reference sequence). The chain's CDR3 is CASSPRGGQWETQYF. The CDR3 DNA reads TGTGCCAGTAGTCCTCGGGGGGGCCAGTGGGAGACCCAGTACTTC.

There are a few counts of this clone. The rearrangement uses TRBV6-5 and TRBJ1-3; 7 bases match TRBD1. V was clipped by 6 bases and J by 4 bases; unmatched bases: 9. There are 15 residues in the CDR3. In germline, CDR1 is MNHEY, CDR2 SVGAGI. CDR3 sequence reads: CASRSERTGGNTIYF. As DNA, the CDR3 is TGTGCCAGCAGGAGTGAGAGGACAGGAGGAAACACCATATATTTT.

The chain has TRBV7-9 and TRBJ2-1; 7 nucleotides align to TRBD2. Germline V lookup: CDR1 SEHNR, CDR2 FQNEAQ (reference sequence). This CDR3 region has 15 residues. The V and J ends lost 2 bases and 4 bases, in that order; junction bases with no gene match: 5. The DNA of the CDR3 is TGTGCCAGCAGCTTAATCGGGGGGACTTACAATGAGCAGTTCTTC. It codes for CASSLIGGTYNEQFF.

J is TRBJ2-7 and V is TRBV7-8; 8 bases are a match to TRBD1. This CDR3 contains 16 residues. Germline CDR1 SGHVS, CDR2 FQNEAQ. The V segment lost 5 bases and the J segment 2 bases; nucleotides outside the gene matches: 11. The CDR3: CASSRGTGLAPYEQYF. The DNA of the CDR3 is TGTGCCAGCAGCCGAGGGACAGGATTGGCACCCTACGAGCAGTACTTC.

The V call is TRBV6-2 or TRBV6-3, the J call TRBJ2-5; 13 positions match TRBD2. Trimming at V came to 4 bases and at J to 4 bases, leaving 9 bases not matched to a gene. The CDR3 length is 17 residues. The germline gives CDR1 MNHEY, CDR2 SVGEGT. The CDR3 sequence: CASSWGLAGIGGETQYF. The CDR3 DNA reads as TGTGCCAGCAGTTGGGGACTAGCGGGGATAGGCGGAGAGACCCAGTACTTC.

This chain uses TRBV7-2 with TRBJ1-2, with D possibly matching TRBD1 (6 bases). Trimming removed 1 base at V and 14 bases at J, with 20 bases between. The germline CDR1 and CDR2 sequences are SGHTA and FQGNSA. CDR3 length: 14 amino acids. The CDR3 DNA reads TGTGCCAGCAGCTTAGTGTGGACAGCCGAAATTGAAACCTTC. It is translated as CASSLVWTAEIETF. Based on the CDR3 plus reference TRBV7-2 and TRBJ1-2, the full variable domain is GAGVSQSPSNKVTEKGKDVELRCDPISGHTALYWYRQSLGQGLEFLIYFQGNSAPDKSGLPSDRFSAERTGGSVSTLTIQRTQQEDSAVYLCASSLVWTAEIETFGSGTRLTVV.

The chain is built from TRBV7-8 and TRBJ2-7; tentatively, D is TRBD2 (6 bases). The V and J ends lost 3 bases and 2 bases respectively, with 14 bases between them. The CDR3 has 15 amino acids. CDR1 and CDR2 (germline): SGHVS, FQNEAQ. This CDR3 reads CASSFRDFLPYEQYF. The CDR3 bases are TGTGCCAGCAGCTTCCGGGACTTCTTACCCTACGAGCAGTACTTC.

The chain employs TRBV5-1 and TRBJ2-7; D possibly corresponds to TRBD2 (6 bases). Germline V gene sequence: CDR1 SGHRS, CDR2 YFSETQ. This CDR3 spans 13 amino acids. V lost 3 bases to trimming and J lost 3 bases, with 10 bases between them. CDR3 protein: CASSYQEGYEQYF. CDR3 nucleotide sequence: TGCGCCAGCAGCTACCAGGAGGGCTACGAGCAGTACTTC.

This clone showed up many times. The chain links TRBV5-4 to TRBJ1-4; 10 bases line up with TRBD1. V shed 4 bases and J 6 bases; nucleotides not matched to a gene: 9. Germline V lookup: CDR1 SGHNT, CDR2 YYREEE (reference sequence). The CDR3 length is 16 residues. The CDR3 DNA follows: TGTGCCAGCAGCAAAACTACGGGACAGGGGCATGAAAAACTGTTTTTT. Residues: CASSKTTGQGHEKLFF.

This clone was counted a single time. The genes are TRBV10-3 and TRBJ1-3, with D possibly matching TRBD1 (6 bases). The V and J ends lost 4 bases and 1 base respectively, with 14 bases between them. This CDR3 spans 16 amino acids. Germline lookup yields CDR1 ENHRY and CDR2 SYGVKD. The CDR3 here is CAISGYRVSSGNTIYF. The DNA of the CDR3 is TGTGCCATCAGTGGTTACAGGGTGTCTTCTGGAAACACCATATATTTT.